Each of the 15 T cell receptor beta chains below was sequenced from the same sample in a study of T cell responses to AZD1222 COVID-19 vaccine. Repertoires were generated with immunoSEQ multiplex PCR, while TCRdb's copy carries only in-frame clones and drops some. This table holds about 130,000 clones, around 90% found once. The source material was peripheral blood, sampled 28 days after the second AZD1222 dose. The source is an adult who received the AZD1222 COVID-19 vaccine.

This sequence joins TRBV6-4 and TRBJ1-2, with TRBD1 matching 10 bases. CDR1 and CDR2 from the germline V gene are MRHNA and SNTAGT. Trimming cost V 6 bases and J 9 bases; bases outside gene matches: 7. This CDR3 contains 13 residues. In DNA form, the CDR3 reads TGTGCCAGCAGACCGGGACAGGGGTATAGCTACACCTTC. Translated: CASRPGQGYSYTF.

In nucleotides, the CDR3 is TGTGCCAGCAGCGCCCTGAGCTCCTATAATTCACCCCTCCACTTT. It is translated as CASSALSSYNSPLHF. J is TRBJ1-6 and V is TRBV7-6; D unclear. Germline V lookup: CDR1 SGHVS, CDR2 FNYEAQ. V was shortened by 5 bases and J by 0 bases, with 8 bases between the two germline ends. The CDR3 length is 15 residues. The whole variable domain, remainder taken from reference TRBV7-6 and TRBJ1-6, is GAGVSQSPRYKVTKRGQDVALRCDPISGHVSLYWYRQALGQGPEFLTYFNYEAQQDKSGLPNDRFSAERPEGSISTLTIQRTEQRDSAMYRCASSALSSYNSPLHFGNGTRLTVT.

V usage is TRBV18 and J usage is TRBJ1-1, with D uncertain. With 1 base removed from V and 1 base from J, the gap between germline ends came to 7 bases. The CDR3 spans 14 residues. Germline CDR1 is KGHSH and CDR2 is LQKENI. The CDR3 coding sequence is TGTGCCAGCTCACCACTTCCTAAGAACACTGAAGCTTTCTTT. It yields the protein CASSPLPKNTEAFF.

CDR3 loop: CASSPLGRGNTEAFF. The CDR3 DNA follows: TGTGCCAGCAGCCCCTTAGGCAGGGGTAACACTGAAGCTTTCTTT. The rearrangement uses TRBV5-6 and TRBJ1-1; tentatively, D is TRBD1 (6 bases). The V end lost 4 bases, the J end lost 2 bases, and 15 bases lay between the germline ends. This CDR3 has 15 amino acids. Germline V lookup: CDR1 SGHDT, CDR2 YYEEEE.

The CDR3 sequence: CASSLSGSYGYTF. The CDR3 nucleotides are TGTGCCAGCAGCCTATCAGGGAGCTATGGCTACACCTTC. The rearrangement joins TRBV6-5 to TRBJ1-2; weak D call: TRBD1 (5 bases). CDR3 size: 13 residues. With 6 bases removed from V and 4 bases from J, the gap between germline ends came to 12 bases. CDR1 MNHEY and CDR2 SVGAGI come from the germline V gene.

This chain links TRBV27 with TRBJ2-1; D gene ambiguous. The V end lost 6 bases, the J end lost 7 bases, and 10 bases lay between the germline ends. Germline V gene lookup returns CDR1 MNHEY and CDR2 SMNVEV (reference sequence). The CDR3 consists of 12 residues. The CDR3 spells CASSSLGNEQFF. CDR3 bases: TGTGCCAGCAGCTCCCTTGGGAATGAGCAGTTCTTC.

This sequence joins TRBV5-3 and TRBJ1-6; maybe TRBD1 (6 bases). TRBV5-3 is an ORF for which the function is uncertain. This CDR3 has 13 residues. With 3 bases removed from V and 11 bases from J, the gap between germline ends came to 12 bases. This chain's CDR3 is CARSSDRRPPLHF. CDR3 nucleotides: TGTGCCAGAAGCTCGGACAGAAGACCACCCCTCCACTTT.

This clone was seen only once. The CDR3 DNA reads TGCGCCAGCAGCTTGGGAGATGTTAATGAAAAACTGTTTTTT. It codes for CASSLGDVNEKLFF. V and J are TRBV5-1 and TRBJ1-4; D uncertain. The V gene lost 0 bases and the J gene lost 4 bases, with 7 bases spanning the gap. The germline V gene has CDR1 SGHRS and CDR2 YFSETQ. This CDR3 comprises 14 residues.

The CDR3 is CASSASLGGLRTEAFF. DNA for the CDR3: TGTGCCAGTAGTGCCTCGTTGGGGGGGCTGAGGACTGAAGCTTTCTTT. V gene TRBV19 combines with J gene TRBJ1-1; D is perhaps TRBD1 (6 bases). The CDR3 loop spans 16 amino acids. Germline V gene lookup returns CDR1 LNHDA and CDR2 SQIVND (reference sequence). Trimming removed 5 bases at V and 5 bases at J, with 21 bases between.

The rearrangement links TRBV19 to TRBJ1-4; TRBD1 matches 11 bases. J was trimmed by 8 bases and V by 4 bases; bases with no gene match: 12. Germline loops: CDR1 LNHDA, CDR2 SQIVND (reference sequence). The CDR3 contains 17 residues. CDR3 nucleotide sequence: TGTGCCAGTAGTACCGGGACAGGGGGTGCGAGATCAGAAAAACTGTTTTTT. It specifies CASSTGTGGARSEKLFF.

V usage is TRBV27 and J usage is TRBJ1-2, with 8 positions matching TRBD1. The CDR3 loop spans 15 amino acids. Trimming removed 5 bases from V and 7 bases from J; junction bases left unmatched: 12. Germline loops: CDR1 MNHEY, CDR2 SMNVEV (reference sequence). The CDR3 sequence is CASSDQQGVSFGYTF. CDR3 bases: TGTGCCAGCAGTGACCAACAGGGGGTTTCGTTTGGCTACACCTTC.

The chain employs TRBV6-1 and TRBJ1-6; D uncertain. CDR1 and CDR2 from the germline V gene are MNHNS and SASEGT. The CDR3 consists of 15 residues. V was cut by 0 bases and J by 4 bases, with 7 bases left in between. The CDR3 sequence: CASSEAGPYNSPLHF. DNA of the CDR3: TGTGCCAGCAGTGAAGCAGGCCCTTATAATTCACCCCTCCACTTT.

This chain links TRBV4-1 with TRBJ1-3; perhaps TRBD1 as D (5 bases). Trimming took off 0 bases at V and 7 bases at J, with 19 bases between the two ends. The germline V gene encodes CDR1 MGHRA and CDR2 YSYEKL. This CDR3 is built from 17 residues. The CDR3 protein is CASSQEQTFGGRNTIYF. The CDR3 DNA reads as TGCGCCAGCAGCCAAGAACAGACTTTCGGGGGTAGGAACACCATATATTTT.

V usage is TRBV18 and J usage is TRBJ2-5; 7 bases fit TRBD1. CDR3 length: 16 residues. CDR1 is KGHSH, CDR2 LQKENI, per germline. V shed 5 bases, J shed 5 bases, and the junction held 14 bases outside the gene matches. The CDR3 bases are TGTGCCAGCTCATCAAATCCGACAGGGACGTTGGAGACCCAGTACTTC. As protein: CASSSNPTGTLETQYF.

This chain links TRBV3-1 (or the pseudogene TRBV3-2) with TRBJ2-5; D not certain. Germline assignment: CDR1 LGHDT and CDR2 YNNKEL (reference sequence). This CDR3 is 15 amino acids long. V lost 1 base and J 3 bases, leaving 12 bases between the germline ends. Here the CDR3 DNA reads TGTGCCAGCAGCCAAGGGGAATTTACAGAAGAGACCCAGTACTTC. This translates into CASSQGEFTEETQYF.